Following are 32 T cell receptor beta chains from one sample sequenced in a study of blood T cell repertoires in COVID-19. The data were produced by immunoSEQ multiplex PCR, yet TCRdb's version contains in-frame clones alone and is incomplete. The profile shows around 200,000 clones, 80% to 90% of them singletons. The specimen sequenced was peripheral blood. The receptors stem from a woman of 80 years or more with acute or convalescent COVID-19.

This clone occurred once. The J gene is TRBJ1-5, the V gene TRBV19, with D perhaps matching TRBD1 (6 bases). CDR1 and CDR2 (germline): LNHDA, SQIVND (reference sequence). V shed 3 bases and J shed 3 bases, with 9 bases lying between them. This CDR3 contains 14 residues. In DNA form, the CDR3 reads TGTGCCAGTAGTATCCACAGGGACAATCAGCCCCAGCATTTT. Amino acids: CASSIHRDNQPQHF.

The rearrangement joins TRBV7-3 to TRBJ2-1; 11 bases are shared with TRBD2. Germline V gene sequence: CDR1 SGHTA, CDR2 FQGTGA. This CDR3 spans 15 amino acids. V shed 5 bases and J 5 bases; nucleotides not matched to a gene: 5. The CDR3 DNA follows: TGTGCCAGCAGCCCCCTAGCGGGAGGCCACAATGAGCAGTTCTTC. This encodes CASSPLAGGHNEQFF.

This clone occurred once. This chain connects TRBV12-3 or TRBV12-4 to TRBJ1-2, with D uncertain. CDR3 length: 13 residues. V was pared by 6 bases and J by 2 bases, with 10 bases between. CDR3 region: CASSPTDNYGYTF. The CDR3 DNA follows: TGTGCCAGCAGCCCCACAGACAACTATGGCTACACCTTC.

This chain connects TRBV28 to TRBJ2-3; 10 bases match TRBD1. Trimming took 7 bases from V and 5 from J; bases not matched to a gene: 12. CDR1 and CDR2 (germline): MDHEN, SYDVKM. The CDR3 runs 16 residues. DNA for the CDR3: TGTGCCAGCACCCCCCCCGGGACAGGGGTGGGAGATACGCAGTATTTT. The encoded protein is CASTPPGTGVGDTQYF.

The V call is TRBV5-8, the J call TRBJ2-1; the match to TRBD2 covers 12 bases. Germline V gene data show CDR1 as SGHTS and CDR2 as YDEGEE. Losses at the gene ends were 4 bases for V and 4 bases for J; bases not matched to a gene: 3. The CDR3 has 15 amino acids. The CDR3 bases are TGTGCCAGCAGCGCCGGGACTAGCGGGTACAATGAGCAGTTCTTC. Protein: CASSAGTSGYNEQFF.

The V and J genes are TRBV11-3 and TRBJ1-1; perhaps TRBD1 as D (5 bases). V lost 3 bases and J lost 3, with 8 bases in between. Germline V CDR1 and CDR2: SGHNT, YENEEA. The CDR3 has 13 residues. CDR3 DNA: TGTGCCAGCAGCTTTGGGGCAGACACTGAAGCTTTCTTT. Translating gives CASSFGADTEAFF.

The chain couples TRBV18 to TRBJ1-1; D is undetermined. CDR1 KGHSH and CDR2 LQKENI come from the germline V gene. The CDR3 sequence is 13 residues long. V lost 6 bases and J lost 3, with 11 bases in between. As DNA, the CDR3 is TGTGCCAGCTCCCTCGACGGGGACACTGAAGCTTTCTTT. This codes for CASSLDGDTEAFF.

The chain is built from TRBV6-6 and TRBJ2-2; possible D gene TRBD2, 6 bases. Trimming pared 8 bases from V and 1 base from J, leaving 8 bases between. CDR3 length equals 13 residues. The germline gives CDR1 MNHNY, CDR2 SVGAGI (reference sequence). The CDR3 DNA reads TGTGCCAGCTCGGAGGGGAACACCGGGGAGCTGTTTTTT. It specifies CASSEGNTGELFF.

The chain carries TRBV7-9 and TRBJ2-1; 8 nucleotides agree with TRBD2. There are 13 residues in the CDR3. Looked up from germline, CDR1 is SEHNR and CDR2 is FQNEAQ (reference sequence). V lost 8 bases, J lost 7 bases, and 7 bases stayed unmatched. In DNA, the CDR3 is TGTGCCAGCTTGACGGGGGGGATTAATGAGCAGTTCTTC. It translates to CASLTGGINEQFF.

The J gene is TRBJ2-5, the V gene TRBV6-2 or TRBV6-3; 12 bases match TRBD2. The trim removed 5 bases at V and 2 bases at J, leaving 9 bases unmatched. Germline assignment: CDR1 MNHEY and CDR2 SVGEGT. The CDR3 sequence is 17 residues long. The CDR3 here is CASSGGLAGVKQETQYF. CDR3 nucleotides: TGTGCCAGCAGTGGGGGACTAGCGGGTGTGAAACAAGAGACCCAGTACTTC.

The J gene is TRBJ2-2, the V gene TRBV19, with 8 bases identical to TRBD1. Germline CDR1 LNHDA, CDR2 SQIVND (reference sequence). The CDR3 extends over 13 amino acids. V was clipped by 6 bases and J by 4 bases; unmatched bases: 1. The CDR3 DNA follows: TGTGCCAGTAGGGGACAGGTCACCGGGGAGCTGTTTTTT. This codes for CASRGQVTGELFF.

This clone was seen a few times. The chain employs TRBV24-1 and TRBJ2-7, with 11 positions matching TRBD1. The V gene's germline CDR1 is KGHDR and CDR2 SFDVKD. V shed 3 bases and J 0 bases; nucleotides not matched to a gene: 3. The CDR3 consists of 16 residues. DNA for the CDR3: TGTGCCACCAGTGATCCCGGGACAGGGGGCTCCTACGAGCAGTACTTC. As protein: CATSDPGTGGSYEQYF.

The CDR3 sequence: CASSKTGPYEQYF. CDR3 nucleotides: TGTGCCAGCTCGAAGACAGGCCCCTACGAGCAGTACTTC. This rearrangement joins TRBV27 to TRBJ2-7, with TRBD1 as a possible D gene (6 bases). Germline values: CDR1 MNHEY, CDR2 SMNVEV (reference sequence). The V end was cut by 8 bases, the J end by 2 bases, with 13 bases between. The CDR3 has 13 amino acids.

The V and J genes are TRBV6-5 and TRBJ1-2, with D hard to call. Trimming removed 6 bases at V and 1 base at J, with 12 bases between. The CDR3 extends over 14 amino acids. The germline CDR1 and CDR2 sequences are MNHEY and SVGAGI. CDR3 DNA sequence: TGTGCCAGCAGGGTGGGGAGAAATAACTATGGCTACACCTTC. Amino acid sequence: CASRVGRNNYGYTF.

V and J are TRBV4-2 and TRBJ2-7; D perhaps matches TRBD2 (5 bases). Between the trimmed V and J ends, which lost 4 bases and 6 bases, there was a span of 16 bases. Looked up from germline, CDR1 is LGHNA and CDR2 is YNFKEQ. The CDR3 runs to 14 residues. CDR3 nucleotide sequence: TGTGCCAGCAGCCCGTGGACTGGGATGATCGAGCAGTACTTC. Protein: CASSPWTGMIEQYF.

In DNA, the CDR3 is TGTGCCAGCAGCTGGACAGGGCTATTCCCAGATACGCAGTATTTT. Translating it yields CASSWTGLFPDTQYF. V gene TRBV5-4 combines with J gene TRBJ2-3; 8 bases line up with TRBD1. Losses at the gene ends were 3 bases for V and 4 bases for J; bases not matched to a gene: 7. Germline lookup yields CDR1 SGHNT and CDR2 YYREEE (reference sequence). The CDR3 is 15 amino acids.

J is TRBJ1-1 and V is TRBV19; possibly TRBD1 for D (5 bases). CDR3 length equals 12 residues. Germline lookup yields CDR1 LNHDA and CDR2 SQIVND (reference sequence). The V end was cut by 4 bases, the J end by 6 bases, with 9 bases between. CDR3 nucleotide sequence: TGTGCCAGTAGTACCGCAGGGCCTGAAGCTTTCTTT. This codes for CASSTAGPEAFF.

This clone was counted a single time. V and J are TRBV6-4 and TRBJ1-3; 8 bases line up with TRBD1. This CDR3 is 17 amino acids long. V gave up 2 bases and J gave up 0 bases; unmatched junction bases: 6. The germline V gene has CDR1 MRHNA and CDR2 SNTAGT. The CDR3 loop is CASSDNQGASSGNTIYF. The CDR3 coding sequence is TGTGCCAGCAGTGACAACCAGGGGGCGAGCTCTGGAAACACCATATATTTT.

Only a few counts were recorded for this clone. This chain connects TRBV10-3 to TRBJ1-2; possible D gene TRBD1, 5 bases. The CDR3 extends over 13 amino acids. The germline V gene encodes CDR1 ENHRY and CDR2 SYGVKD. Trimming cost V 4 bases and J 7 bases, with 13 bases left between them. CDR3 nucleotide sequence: TGTGCCATCAGTGTGGGCAGGGAGGGTGGCTACACCTTC. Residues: CAISVGREGGYTF.

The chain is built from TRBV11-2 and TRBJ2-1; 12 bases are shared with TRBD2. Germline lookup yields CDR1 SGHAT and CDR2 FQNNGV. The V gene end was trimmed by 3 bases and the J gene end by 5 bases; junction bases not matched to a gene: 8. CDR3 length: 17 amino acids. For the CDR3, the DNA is TGTGCCAGCAGCTTGATGGCTAGCGGGGGGGCGAACAATGAGCAGTTCTTC. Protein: CASSLMASGGANNEQFF.

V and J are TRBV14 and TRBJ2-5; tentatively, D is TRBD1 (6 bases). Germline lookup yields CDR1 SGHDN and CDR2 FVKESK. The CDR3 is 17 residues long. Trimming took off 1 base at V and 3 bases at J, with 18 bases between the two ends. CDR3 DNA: TGTGCCAGCAGCCAAGCGGGTACGGCGAGGGGGAAAGAGACCCAGTACTTC. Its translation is CASSQAGTARGKETQYF.

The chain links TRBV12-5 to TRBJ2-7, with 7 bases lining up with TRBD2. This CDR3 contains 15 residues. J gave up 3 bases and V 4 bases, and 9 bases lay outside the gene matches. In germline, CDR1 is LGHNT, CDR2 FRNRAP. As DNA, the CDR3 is TGTGCTAGTGGTTGGCGGCGGGAGAGCAGCTACGAGCAGTACTTC. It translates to CASGWRRESSYEQYF.

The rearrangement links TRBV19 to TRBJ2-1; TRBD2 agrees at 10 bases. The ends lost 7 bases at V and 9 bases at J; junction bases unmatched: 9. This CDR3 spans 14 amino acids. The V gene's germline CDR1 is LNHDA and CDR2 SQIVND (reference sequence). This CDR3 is CASTRIAGGGEQFF. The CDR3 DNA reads TGTGCCAGTACCCGAATAGCGGGGGGTGGTGAGCAGTTCTTC. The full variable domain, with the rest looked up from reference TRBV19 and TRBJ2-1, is DGGITQSPKYLFRKEGQNVTLSCEQNLNHDAMYWYRQDPGQGLRLIYYSQIVNDFQKGDIAEGYSVSREKKESFPLTVTSAQKNPTAFYLCASTRIAGGGEQFFGPGTRLTVL.

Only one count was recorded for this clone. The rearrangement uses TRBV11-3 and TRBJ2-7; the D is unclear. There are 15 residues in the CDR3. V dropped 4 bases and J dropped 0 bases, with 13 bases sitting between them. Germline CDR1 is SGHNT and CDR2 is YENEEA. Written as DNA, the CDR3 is TGTGCCAGCAGCTCCTGGAGACGCAGCTCCTACGAGCAGTACTTC. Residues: CASSSWRRSSYEQYF. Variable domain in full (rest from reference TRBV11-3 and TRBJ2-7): EAGVVQSPRYKIIEKKQPVAFWCNPISGHNTLYWYLQNLGQGPELLIRYENEEAVDDSQLPKDRFSAERLKGVDSTLKIQPAELGDSAVYLCASSSWRRSSYEQYFGPGTRLTVT.

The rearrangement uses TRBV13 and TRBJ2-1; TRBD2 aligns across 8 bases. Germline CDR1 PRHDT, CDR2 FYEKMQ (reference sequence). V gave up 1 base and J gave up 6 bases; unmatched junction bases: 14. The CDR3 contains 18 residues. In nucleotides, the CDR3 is TGTGCCAGCAGCTTAGCGGGAGGGCTTGCCACTCTCCGCAATGAGCAGTTCTTC. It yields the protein CASSLAGGLATLRNEQFF.

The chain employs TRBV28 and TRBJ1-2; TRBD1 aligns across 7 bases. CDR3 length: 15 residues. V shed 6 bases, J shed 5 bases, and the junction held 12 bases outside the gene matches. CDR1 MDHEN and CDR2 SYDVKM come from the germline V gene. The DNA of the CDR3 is TGTGCCAGCAGGTTCGGGTTGGGACAGTTGTATGGCTACACCTTC. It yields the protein CASRFGLGQLYGYTF.

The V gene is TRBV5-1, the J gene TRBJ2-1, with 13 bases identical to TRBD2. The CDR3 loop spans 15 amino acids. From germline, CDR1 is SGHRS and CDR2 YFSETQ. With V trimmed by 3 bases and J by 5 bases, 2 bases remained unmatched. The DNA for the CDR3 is TGCGCCAGCAGCTGGACTAGCGGGAGCCACAATGAGCAGTTCTTC. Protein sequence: CASSWTSGSHNEQFF.

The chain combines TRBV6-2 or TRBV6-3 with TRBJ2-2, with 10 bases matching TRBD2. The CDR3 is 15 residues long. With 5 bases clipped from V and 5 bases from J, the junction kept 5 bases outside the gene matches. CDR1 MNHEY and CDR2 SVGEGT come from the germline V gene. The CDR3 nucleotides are TGTGCCAGCAGTCCCAGCGGGAGGGCAACCGGGGAGCTGTTTTTT. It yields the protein CASSPSGRATGELFF.

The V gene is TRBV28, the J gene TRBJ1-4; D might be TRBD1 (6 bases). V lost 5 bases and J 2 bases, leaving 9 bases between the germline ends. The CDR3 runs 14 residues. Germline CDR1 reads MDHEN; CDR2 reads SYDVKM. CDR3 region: CASSQGWTNEKLFF. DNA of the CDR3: TGTGCCAGCAGTCAGGGGTGGACTAATGAAAAACTGTTTTTT.

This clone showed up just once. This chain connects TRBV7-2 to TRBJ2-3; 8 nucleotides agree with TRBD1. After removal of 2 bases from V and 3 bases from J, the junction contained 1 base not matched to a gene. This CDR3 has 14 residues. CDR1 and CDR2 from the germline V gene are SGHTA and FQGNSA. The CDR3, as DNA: TGTGCCAGCAGCTTACAGGGGGCAACAGATACGCAGTATTTT. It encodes CASSLQGATDTQYF.

The DNA of the CDR3 is TGTGCCAGTAGTAGCGGGAGGGCCGCAGATACGCAGTATTTT. Translation: CASSSGRAADTQYF. The chain recombines TRBV19 with TRBJ2-3, with TRBD2 identical over 9 bases. V dropped 4 bases and J dropped 4; count of bases not matched to a gene: 3. The germline V gene has CDR1 LNHDA and CDR2 SQIVND (reference sequence). The CDR3 is 14 amino acids. The entire variable domain, with the rest obtained from reference TRBV19 and TRBJ2-3, is as follows: DGGITQSPKYLFRKEGQNVTLSCEQNLNHDAMYWYRQDPGQGLRLIYYSQIVNDFQKGDIAEGYSVSREKKESFPLTVTSAQKNPTAFYLCASSSGRAADTQYFGPGTRLTVL.

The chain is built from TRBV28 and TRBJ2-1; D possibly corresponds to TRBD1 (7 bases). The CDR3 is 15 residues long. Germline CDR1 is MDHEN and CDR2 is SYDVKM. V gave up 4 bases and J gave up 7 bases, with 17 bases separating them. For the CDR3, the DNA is TGTGCCAGCAGTTCCCCAGGGGGGCCTTCGAATGAGCAGTTCTTC. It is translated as CASSSPGGPSNEQFF.